This is a list of T cell receptor beta chains from one sample in a study of T cells in localized non-small cell lung cancer. Using immunoSEQ multiplex PCR, the repertoire was profiled, and TCRdb retains in-frame clones only, with some absent. The table records approximately 41,000 clones, roughly 90% of them present only once. The material sequenced was PBMCs, taken before any cancer treatment. These receptors originate from a woman aged 35 to 70 with stage II lung adenocarcinoma. Both conserved end residues are part of each CDR3.

j_call	v_call	cdr3_length	cdr3_aa
TRBJ2-3	TRBV19	15	CASSLDRAIPDTQYF
TRBJ2-2	TRBV7-9	14	CASSLATSAGELFF
TRBJ1-3	TRBV7-6	14	CASSPNVGGNTIYF
TRBJ2-5	TRBV5-5	16	CASSTWTSGTQETQYF
TRBJ2-1	TRBV6-4	14	CASSDSSVYNEQFF
TRBJ1-1	TRBV4-2	17	CASSRTLGQGGNTEAFF
TRBJ2-3	TRBV5-1	15	CASALTRAGTDTQYF
TRBJ1-1	TRBV28	16	CASRPDRGALGTEAFF
TRBJ1-1	TRBV5-1	15	CASSFRGPDATEAFF
TRBJ2-3	TRBV6-1	18	CASSELAGGPYPPDTQYF
TRBJ2-2	TRBV5-1	13	CATHREGTGELFF
TRBJ2-2	TRBV11-2	15	CASSFAGDSTGELFF
TRBJ2-5	TRBV5-6	16	CASSLGLLAGGETQYF
TRBJ2-5	TRBV11-3	14	CASSPDRGGETQYF
TRBJ2-7	TRBV7-2	13	CASSLDVSYEQYF
TRBJ1-2	TRBV19	13	CASSIRDSYGYTF
TRBJ2-7	TRBV11-2	18	CASSLDTNWRGVVHEQYF
TRBJ1-2	TRBV6-5	13	CASSYSRQFGYTF
TRBJ1-5	TRBV30	14	CAWSSPHNNQPQHF
TRBJ1-2	TRBV28	15	CASSLLRTGSYGYTF
TRBJ1-5	TRBV7-9	14	CASSLGQGQQPQHF
TRBJ2-1	TRBV7-8	16	CASSPAGTYLNNEQFF
TRBJ2-3	TRBV6-6	16	CASSSGTSGNSDTQYF
TRBJ1-6	TRBV5-6	14	CASSLGQGWSPLHF
TRBJ1-1	TRBV6-4	14	CASSERGFATEAFF
TRBJ2-1	TRBV7-3	14	CASSPSSPTYEQFF
TRBJ1-2	TRBV28	16	CASSLGAAGRNYGYTF
TRBJ2-3	TRBV5-1	13	CASSLEAEDTQYF
TRBJ1-1	TRBV19	13	CASSSTGDTEAFF
TRBJ2-1	TRBV13	15	CASSLASGRDNEQFF
TRBJ1-3	TRBV6-6	14	CASSDQGFGNTIYF
TRBJ1-2	TRBV9	13	CASSVGEGYGYTF
TRBJ2-3	TRBV2	14	CASSETSVRDTQYF
TRBJ1-5	TRBV2	15	CASSRERRLNQPQHF
TRBJ1-3	TRBV5-8	16	CASSLVLVSSGNTIYF
TRBJ2-4	TRBV6-5	12	CASSPHKNIQYF
TRBJ1-3	TRBV9	14	CASSVGGTGNTIYF
TRBJ2-7	TRBV21-1	16	CASSKKKHRGPYEQYF
TRBJ1-1	TRBV5-4	16	CASSLRTGGPNTEAFF
TRBJ2-1	TRBV2	15	CASSEGAGSYNEQFF
TRBJ2-2	TRBV10-3	15	CAISEEHSNTGELFF
TRBJ2-2	TRBV19	15	CASRPNSGRTGELFF